These 15 T cell receptor beta chains share one sample of origin, sequenced in a study of blood T cell repertoires in COVID-19. This table comes from immunoSEQ multiplex PCR, and its TCRdb copy is limited to in-frame clones, with some not included. The data hold about 98,000 clones, with 75% to 85% observed a single time. The sequenced sample was peripheral blood. Receptors were obtained from a man between 65 and 79 years old with acute or convalescent COVID-19.

This clone has just a few counts. This chain uses TRBV5-1 with TRBJ1-1; 8 bases match TRBD1. V lost 3 bases to trimming and J lost 7 bases; unmatched junction nucleotides: 14. CDR3 length: 16 amino acids. CDR1 is SGHRS, CDR2 YFSETQ, per germline. The CDR3 is CASSSSGGAGGIEAFF. The CDR3 nucleotides are TGCGCCAGCAGCTCCTCAGGGGGCGCAGGAGGGATTGAAGCTTTCTTT.

The chain has TRBV29-1 and TRBJ2-3; 8 positions match TRBD2. The CDR3 loop spans 16 amino acids. The J segment lost 4 bases and the V segment lost 7 bases, leaving 16 bases of the junction unmatched. Germline V gives CDR1 SQVTM, CDR2 ANQGSEA. The CDR3 region is CSAVGLVGRNPDTQYF. The CDR3 DNA reads as TGCAGCGCCGTGGGACTAGTGGGACGGAACCCAGATACGCAGTATTTT.

The rearrangement joins TRBV5-1 to TRBJ2-2, with 7 bases identical to TRBD2. Germline CDR1 is SGHRS and CDR2 is YFSETQ. The trim removed 6 bases at V and 7 bases at J, leaving 15 bases unmatched. This CDR3 comprises 16 residues. CDR3 region: CASTLRASGSIGELFF. In DNA form, the CDR3 reads TGCGCCAGCACCCTCCGAGCTAGCGGTTCGATCGGGGAGCTGTTTTTT.

V is TRBV27 and J is TRBJ1-5, with D perhaps matching TRBD1 (5 bases). Germline values: CDR1 MNHEY, CDR2 SMNVEV (reference sequence). Trimming stripped 5 bases from V and 0 bases from J, with 14 bases between. The CDR3 totals 16 residues. The CDR3 DNA is TGTGCCAGCAGTCCGGGGGTTTGGGGTAGCAATCAGCCCCAGCATTTT. Encoded protein: CASSPGVWGSNQPQHF.

The rearrangement joins TRBV6-5 to TRBJ1-5, with 8 bases aligning to TRBD1. The CDR3 length is 15 residues. With V trimmed by 7 bases and J by 2 bases, 7 bases remained unmatched. Looked up from germline, CDR1 is MNHEY and CDR2 is SVGAGI. The CDR3: CASTYQGQGNQPQHF. The CDR3 DNA reads TGTGCCAGCACCTACCAGGGACAGGGCAATCAGCCCCAGCATTTT.

This clone was observed a handful of times. The CDR3 does not close with the conserved phenylalanine or tryptophan, likely indicating a read error. The limits of the CDR3 on the DNA are not certain, so only TCRdb's listed CDR3 is given. The chain combines TRBV2 with TRBJ1-6; the DNA was not compared with TRBD1, the D call given in the table. Germline V gene sequence: CDR1 SNHLY, CDR2 FYNNEI. Both ends counted, the CDR3 spans 12 residues. CDR3 protein: CASRGAPGTGQI.

The CDR3 loop is CASSYTGSGTDTQYF. Here the CDR3 DNA reads TGTGCCAGCAGTTACACCGGAAGCGGCACAGATACGCAGTATTTT. The V and J genes are TRBV6-5 and TRBJ2-3; no clear D. In germline, CDR1 is MNHEY, CDR2 SVGAGI. V was pared by 2 bases and J by 1 base, with 10 bases between. The CDR3 spans 15 residues.

The V gene is TRBV24-1, the J gene TRBJ2-3, with D hard to call. The CDR3 loop spans 15 amino acids. Germline CDR1 is KGHDR and CDR2 is SFDVKD. V lost 5 bases and J lost 6, with 17 bases in between. This CDR3 is CATSGSSSNLDTQYF. Here the CDR3 DNA reads TGTGCCACCAGTGGAAGCTCGAGTAATCTGGATACGCAGTATTTT.

This clone has a count of ten or more. V gene TRBV28 combines with J gene TRBJ1-5, with D possibly matching TRBD1 (5 bases). The CDR3 contains 17 residues. CDR1 MDHEN and CDR2 SYDVKM come from the germline V gene. V was trimmed by 3 bases and J by 3 bases, leaving 18 bases between them. This CDR3 is CASSFIGMTEPNQPQHF. The DNA for the CDR3 is TGTGCCAGCAGTTTCATCGGTATGACAGAACCCAATCAGCCCCAGCATTTT.

The CDR3 loop reads CASSRSAQGASNQPQHF. CDR3 bases: TGTGCCAGCAGCCGGTCGGCCCAAGGGGCGAGCAATCAGCCCCAGCATTTT. V is TRBV27 and J is TRBJ1-5, with D perhaps TRBD1 (5 bases). V was cut by 6 bases and J by 1 base, with 19 bases left in between. This CDR3 has 17 residues. CDR1 and CDR2 from the germline V gene are MNHEY and SMNVEV (reference sequence).

This chain uses TRBV14 with TRBJ2-5; 9 bases are a match to TRBD2. V lost 6 bases and J lost 5; bases outside the gene matches: 13. The CDR3 is made up of 16 amino acids. The germline gives CDR1 SGHDN, CDR2 FVKESK. CDR3 DNA sequence: TGTGCCAGCAGACTTAGCGGGAGCGGTAACGCGGAGACCCAGTACTTC. As protein: CASRLSGSGNAETQYF.

The J gene is TRBJ2-2, the V gene TRBV6-2 or TRBV6-3; no definite D call. V was pared by 2 bases and J by 1 base, with 5 bases between. Germline-derived CDR1 and CDR2 are MNHEY and SVGEGT. The CDR3 consists of 14 residues. The CDR3 DNA reads TGTGCCAGCAGTTACGAACAGAACACCGGGGAGCTGTTTTTT. Translating gives CASSYEQNTGELFF.

This chain uses TRBV28 with TRBJ2-2; 12 bases are a match to TRBD2. This CDR3 contains 15 residues. V lost 6 bases, J lost 7 bases, and 6 bases stayed unmatched. Germline V CDR1 and CDR2: MDHEN, SYDVKM. Written as DNA, the CDR3 is TGTGCCAGCAGGTCTAGCGGGAGGGCCTTCGGGGAGCTGTTTTTT. It translates to CASRSSGRAFGELFF.

The chain links TRBV30 to TRBJ2-2, with 9 bases lining up with TRBD1. Trimming removed 5 bases from V and 3 bases from J; junction bases left unmatched: 7. Germline V gene sequence: CDR1 GTSNPN, CDR2 SVGIG (reference sequence). The CDR3 sequence is 15 residues long. CDR3 loop: CAWDLQGAHTGELFF. Here the CDR3 DNA reads TGTGCCTGGGACCTACAGGGGGCTCACACCGGGGAGCTGTTTTTT. Full variable domain (remainder filled in from reference TRBV30 and TRBJ2-2): SQTIHQWPATLVQPVGSPLSLECTVEGTSNPNLYWYRQAAGRGLQLLFYSVGIGQISSEVPQNLSASRPQDRQFILSSKKLLLSDSGFYLCAWDLQGAHTGELFFGEGSRLTVL.

This clone was observed a few times. The chain is built from TRBV7-6 and TRBJ2-3; 10 bases align to TRBD2. Germline V lookup: CDR1 SGHVS, CDR2 FNYEAQ. The CDR3 has 16 amino acids. V dropped 1 base and J dropped 2; count of bases not matched to a gene: 3. CDR3 protein: CASSLVAGGVTDTQYF. In DNA form, the CDR3 reads TGTGCCAGCAGCTTAGTAGCGGGAGGTGTCACAGATACGCAGTATTTT.